This TCR beta chain derives from a study of blood T cell repertoires in COVID-19. Clones were sequenced by immunoSEQ multiplex PCR, and TCRdb holds only the in-frame ones, with some missing. The table lists 130,000 or so clones, about 86% of them singletons, with over 8% in the top ten. Germline trimming cut 0 bases from V and 5 bases from J; bases unmatched to any gene: 4. Germline CDR1 is SGHRS and CDR2 is YFSETQ. CDR3 length: 16 amino acids. Sequenced: peripheral blood. The sequence derives from a woman in her sixties with acute or convalescent COVID-19. J is TRBJ2-1 and V is TRBV5-1, with TRBD2 matching 11 bases. CDR3 sequence: CASSLGRLAGNNEQFF. The DNA for the CDR3 is TGCGCCAGCAGCTTGGGAAGACTAGCGGGGAACAATGAGCAGTTCTTC.